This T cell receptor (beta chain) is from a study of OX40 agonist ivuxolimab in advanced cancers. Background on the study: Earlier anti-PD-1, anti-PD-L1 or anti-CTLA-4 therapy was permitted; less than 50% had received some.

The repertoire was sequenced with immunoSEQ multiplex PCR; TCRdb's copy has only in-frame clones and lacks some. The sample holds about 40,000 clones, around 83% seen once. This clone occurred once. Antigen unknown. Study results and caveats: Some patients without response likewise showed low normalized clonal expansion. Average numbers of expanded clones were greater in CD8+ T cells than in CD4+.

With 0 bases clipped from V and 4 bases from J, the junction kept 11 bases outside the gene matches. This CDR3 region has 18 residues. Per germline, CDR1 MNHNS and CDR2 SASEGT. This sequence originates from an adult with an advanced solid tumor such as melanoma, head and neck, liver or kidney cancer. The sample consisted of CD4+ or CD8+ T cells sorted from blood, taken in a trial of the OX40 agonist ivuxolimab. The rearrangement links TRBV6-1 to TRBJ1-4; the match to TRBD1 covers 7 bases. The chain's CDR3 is CASSEAYLPTGINEKLFF. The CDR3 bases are TGTGCCAGCAGTGAAGCCTACCTTCCGACAGGGATTAATGAAAAACTGTTTTTT.